This T cell receptor (beta chain) derives from a study of blood T cell repertoires in COVID-19. Study information: Acute-phase and convalescent COVID-19 samples originated in the United States, Italy and Spain. Sample material is recorded as cDNA or gDNA derived from T cells, B-cell-depleted T cells, or PBMCs.

This clone has a single count. V was clipped by 0 bases and J by 2 bases, with 12 bases between them. The CDR3 length is 16 residues. Germline CDR1 is SGHRS and CDR2 is YFSETQ. Per the original data handling: Reference gene primer amplification gave nucleated cell count estimates. Assay: immunoSEQ multiplex PCR; the TCRdb copy retains only in-frame clones and omits some. D and trimming come from the DNA, and the V and J calls and clone size come from that table. The sample consists of 65,000 to 90,000 clones, roughly 86% of them appearing once. The TCR sequence derives from a woman at least 80 years old in a cohort sampled during active or convalescent COVID-19. The sample consisted of peripheral blood. The chain carries TRBV5-1 and TRBJ2-1; D is possibly TRBD2 (6 bases). Here the CDR3 reads CASSLAAASAYNEQFF. The CDR3 nucleotides are TGCGCCAGCAGCTTGGCGGCCGCTAGCGCCTACAATGAGCAGTTCTTC.